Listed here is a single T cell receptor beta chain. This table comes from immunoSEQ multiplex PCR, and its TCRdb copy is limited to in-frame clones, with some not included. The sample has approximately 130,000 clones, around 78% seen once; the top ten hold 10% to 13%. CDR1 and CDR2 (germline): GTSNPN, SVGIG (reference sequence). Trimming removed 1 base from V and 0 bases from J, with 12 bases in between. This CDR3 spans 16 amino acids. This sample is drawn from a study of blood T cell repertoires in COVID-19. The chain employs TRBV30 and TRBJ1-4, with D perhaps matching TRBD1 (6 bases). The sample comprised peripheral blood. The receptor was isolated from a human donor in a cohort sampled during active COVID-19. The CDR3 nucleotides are TGTGCCTGGAGTGGGGAGACAGGAGCAACTAATGAAAAACTGTTTTTT. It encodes CAWSGETGATNEKLFF.